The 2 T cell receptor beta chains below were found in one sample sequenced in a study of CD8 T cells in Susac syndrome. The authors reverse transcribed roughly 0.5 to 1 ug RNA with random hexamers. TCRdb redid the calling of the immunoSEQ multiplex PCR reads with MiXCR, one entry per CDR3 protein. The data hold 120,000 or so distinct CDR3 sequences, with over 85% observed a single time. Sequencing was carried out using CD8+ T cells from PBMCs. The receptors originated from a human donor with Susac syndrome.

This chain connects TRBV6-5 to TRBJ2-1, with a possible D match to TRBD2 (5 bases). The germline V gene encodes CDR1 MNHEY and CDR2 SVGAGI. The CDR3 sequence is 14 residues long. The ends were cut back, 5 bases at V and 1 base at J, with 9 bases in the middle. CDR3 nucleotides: TGTGCCAGCAGTCTTGAGGGTTCCTACAATGAGCAGTTCTTC. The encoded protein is CASSLEGSYNEQFF.

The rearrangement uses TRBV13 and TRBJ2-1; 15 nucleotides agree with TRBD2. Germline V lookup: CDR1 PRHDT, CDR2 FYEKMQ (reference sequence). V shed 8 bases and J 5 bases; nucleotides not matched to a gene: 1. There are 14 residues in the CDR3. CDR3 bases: TGTGCCAGCGGGACTAGCGGGAGGAACAATGAGCAGTTCTTC. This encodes CASGTSGRNNEQFF.